The clone carrying this T cell receptor (beta chain) was seen only a few times. Its antigen is not known. The source of the sample is a study of blood T cells in healthy people across ages. Whole-study findings and limits: The recorded TCR beta diversity per million T cells decreased in a roughly linear manner with age. Donor CMV status, an unknown factor, possibly confounded changes in expanded clonotypes.

The CDR3 contains 15 residues. The trim removed 6 bases at V and 2 bases at J, leaving 10 bases unmatched. CDR1 and CDR2 (germline): DFQATT, SNEGSKA (reference sequence). The second PCR ran about 6 to 12 cycles with a sample-barcoded 5' primer and J-beta primers. MiXCR, applied by TCRdb to the 5' RACE reads, yields one record per CDR3 protein. The data contain 700,000 or so distinct CDR3 sequences, 22% of them singletons. The sequenced material came from blood. This clonotype originated in a man between 70 and 80 years old in good health. V is TRBV20-1 and J is TRBJ2-7; 10 bases are shared with TRBD1. DNA for the CDR3: TGCAGTGCCCTAGCCGGGACAGGGGATCCCTACGAGCAGTACTTC. Protein product: CSALAGTGDPYEQYF.